The 22 T cell receptor beta chains presented below share a single source sample, sequenced in a study of neurological immune-mediated disorders (dated by TCRdb to the late 2010s). The library came from 5' RACE. The instrument was an Illumina HiSeq 2500. TCRdb reprocessing: public reads trimmed at Q25 with fastp, clones called with MiXCR, in-frame beta chains kept. Rows are combined by CDR3 protein, so each entry shows the most common genes and DNA. Present in this sample are over 45,000 distinct CDR3 sequences, around 5.8% of which were seen just once. The ten largest clones add up to less than 1.5% of the sample. The sample comprised CD4+ T cells from blood. The receptors originated from a woman aged 18-29 years with multiple sclerosis.

This clonotype was observed a handful of times. The V call is TRBV5-6, the J call TRBJ2-7; D remains ambiguous. The germline V and J ends were trimmed by 4 bases and 3 bases, with 20 bases remaining between them. CDR1 SGHDT and CDR2 YYEEEE come from the germline V gene. This CDR3 is 16 amino acids long. CDR3 sequence: CASSLWTSRRFYEQYF. The CDR3 DNA reads as TGTGCCAGCAGCCTCTGGACGAGCCGACGTTTCTACGAGCAGTACTTC.

This clonotype was picked up many times. This chain uses TRBV29-1 with TRBJ2-1, with 13 bases fitting TRBD2. Germline CDR1 and CDR2: SQVTM and ANQGSEA. CDR3 length equals 15 residues. V lost 4 bases, J lost 8 bases, and 8 bases stayed unmatched. The CDR3 DNA follows: TGCAGCGTTGCTTATGGGACTAGCGGGATAGATGAGCAGTTCTTC. It specifies CSVAYGTSGIDEQFF.

The CDR3 sequence is CASSYPTDEQFF. CDR3 nucleotide sequence: TGTGCCAGCAGTTACCCGACGGATGAGCAGTTCTTC. This chain connects TRBV6-2 or TRBV6-3 to TRBJ2-1; no clear D. The germline V gene encodes CDR1 MNHEY and CDR2 SVGEGT. The ends were cut back, 2 bases at V and 8 bases at J, with 7 bases in the middle. This CDR3 is 12 amino acids long.

At least ten counts were recorded for this clonotype. The J gene is TRBJ1-3, the V gene TRBV7-2; D unresolved. The CDR3 totals 13 residues. Germline loops: CDR1 SGHTA, CDR2 FQGNSA. The ends were cut back, 2 bases at V and 6 bases at J, with 8 bases in the middle. CDR3 coding DNA: TGTGCCAGCAGCTTACAAATGGAAAACACCATATATTTT. Protein: CASSLQMENTIYF.

The sample holds many counts of this clonotype. The chain links TRBV7-9 to TRBJ1-1; the match to TRBD1 covers 8 bases. This CDR3 has 15 residues. V shed 8 bases, J shed 3 bases, and the junction held 11 bases outside the gene matches. Germline V gene lookup returns CDR1 SEHNR and CDR2 FQNEAQ (reference sequence). The CDR3 DNA is TGTGCCAGCGTGGACAGGGTTAGGGTGGACACTGAAGCTTTCTTT. It encodes CASVDRVRVDTEAFF.

This clonotype came up many times. The rearrangement joins TRBV6-2 or TRBV6-3 to TRBJ2-7; the match to TRBD1 covers 9 bases. Germline lookup yields CDR1 MNHEY and CDR2 SVGEGT. The ends lost 2 bases at V and 3 bases at J; junction bases unmatched: 8. The CDR3 contains 16 residues. For the CDR3, the DNA is TGTGCCAGCAGTTACGGAGGGGGGACAGGGTACTACGAGCAGTACGTC. Translating gives CASSYGGGTGYYEQYV.

The chain has TRBV30 and TRBJ1-4, with D possibly being TRBD1 (5 bases). This CDR3 is built from 17 residues. Germline V lookup: CDR1 GTSNPN, CDR2 SVGIG (reference sequence). V was cut by 2 bases and J by 0 bases, with 16 bases left in between. In DNA form, the CDR3 reads TGTGCCTGGAGTCACCGGACAACCCGCGCAACTAATGAAAAACTGTTTTTT. Its translation is CAWSHRTTRATNEKLFF.

This clonotype appeared many times. V is TRBV5-1 and J is TRBJ1-2; 7 bases are a match to TRBD1. With 3 bases clipped from V and 4 bases from J, the junction kept 9 bases outside the gene matches. The germline V gene encodes CDR1 SGHRS and CDR2 YFSETQ. This CDR3 is 15 amino acids long. The CDR3 DNA reads as TGCGCCAGCAGCTACCGGGACAGCAATTCCTATGGCTACACCTTC. It encodes CASSYRDSNSYGYTF.

This clonotype was counted ten times or more. DNA for the CDR3: TGTGCCAGCAGCTTCTGGGACAGGGGAGGCAATGAGCAGTTCTTC. Its translation is CASSFWDRGGNEQFF. The chain uses TRBV5-5 and TRBJ2-1, with 10 bases lining up with TRBD1. The germline V gene encodes CDR1 SGHKS and CDR2 YYEKEE (reference sequence). The CDR3 spans 15 residues. The V segment lost 2 bases and the J segment 6 bases; nucleotides outside the gene matches: 5.

Ten or more counts support this clonotype. The V and J genes are TRBV14 and TRBJ2-4, with D uncertain. The germline gives CDR1 SGHDN, CDR2 FVKESK. Deletions cut 0 bases from V and 0 bases from J, with 3 bases between. The CDR3 contains 14 residues. Here the CDR3 reads CASSQEIAKNIQYF. The CDR3 DNA sequence: TGTGCCAGCAGCCAAGAAATAGCCAAAAACATTCAGTACTTC.

This clonotype has at least ten counts. This chain joins TRBV10-3 and TRBJ1-2; TRBD1 aligns across 7 bases. There are 14 residues in the CDR3. Trimming took 0 bases from V and 6 from J; bases not matched to a gene: 4. Germline CDR1 ENHRY, CDR2 SYGVKD. The CDR3 DNA reads TGTGCCATCAGTGAGTCGGCAGGGGGTCATGGCTACACCTTC. Protein sequence: CAISESAGGHGYTF.

In this sample, this clonotype turned up a few times. This chain connects TRBV20-1 to TRBJ2-1; perhaps TRBD2 as D (6 bases). In germline, CDR1 is DFQATT, CDR2 SNEGSKA (reference sequence). The CDR3 consists of 15 residues. The V end was cut by 5 bases, the J end by 6 bases, with 20 bases between. CDR3: CSAYRDSTTFNEQFF. The CDR3, as DNA: TGCAGTGCTTACCGGGACTCGACAACCTTCAATGAGCAGTTCTTC.

This clonotype has at least ten counts. The V and J genes are TRBV20-1 and TRBJ2-7; 8 nucleotides match TRBD1. Germline V gene lookup returns CDR1 DFQATT and CDR2 SNEGSKA (reference sequence). J was trimmed by 3 bases and V by 4 bases; bases with no gene match: 8. The CDR3 loop spans 14 amino acids. The CDR3: CSATRTGPFYEQYF. CDR3 bases: TGCAGTGCTACTCGGACAGGGCCCTTCTACGAGCAGTACTTC.

This clonotype was recorded at least ten times. The chain recombines TRBV5-1 with TRBJ2-5, with TRBD2 matching over 8 bases. CDR1 and CDR2 from the germline V gene are SGHRS and YFSETQ. The CDR3 extends over 14 amino acids. With V trimmed by 3 bases and J by 4 bases, 5 bases remained unmatched. This chain's CDR3 is CASSSSAGVETQYF. The CDR3 bases are TGCGCCAGCAGCTCTTCAGCGGGAGTAGAGACCCAGTACTTC.

This clonotype was recorded many times. The chain uses TRBV4-2 and TRBJ2-5; 8 bases map to TRBD2. This CDR3 region has 14 residues. J gave up 2 bases and V 4 bases, and 3 bases lay outside the gene matches. Germline V gene sequence: CDR1 LGHNA, CDR2 YNFKEQ. The CDR3 loop is CASSLRGGQETQYF. The CDR3 DNA is TGTGCCAGCAGCCTCCGGGGGGGGCAAGAGACCCAGTACTTC.

This clonotype showed up many times. This chain joins TRBV5-5 and TRBJ2-2, with a possible D match to TRBD2 (5 bases). The V end was cut by 4 bases, the J end by 5 bases, with 9 bases between. This CDR3 is 13 amino acids long. From germline, CDR1 is SGHKS and CDR2 YYEKEE (reference sequence). CDR3 in DNA: TGTGCCAGCAGCCGGACTGGAACCGGGGAGCTGTTTTTT. This gives the protein CASSRTGTGELFF.

The table lists this clonotype with many counts. V and J are TRBV20-1 and TRBJ1-1; D uncertain. Germline V gene data show CDR1 as DFQATT and CDR2 as SNEGSKA (reference sequence). The CDR3 runs to 15 residues. Trimming left V 3 bases short and J 1 base short, with 15 bases between. For the CDR3, the DNA is TGCAGTGCTAGTACCCCCACCTATGAGAACACTGAAGCTTTCTTT. Translated, it gives CSASTPTYENTEAFF.

This clonotype was seen repeatedly, ten times or more. This chain connects TRBV10-2 to TRBJ2-1, with TRBD2 matching over 9 bases. The CDR3 has 18 residues. V shed 8 bases, J shed 4 bases, and the junction held 18 bases outside the gene matches. Germline V gene sequence: CDR1 WSHSY, CDR2 SAAADI. The CDR3 loop reads CASVRRGASGDPYNEQFF. The CDR3 bases are TGCGCCAGCGTGCGTAGGGGGGCTAGCGGGGACCCTTACAATGAGCAGTTCTTC.

This clonotype was detected ten times or more. This chain connects TRBV5-1 to TRBJ1-4; no definite D call. Per germline, CDR1 SGHRS and CDR2 YFSETQ. Trimming stripped 0 bases from V and 4 bases from J, with 7 bases between. This CDR3 comprises 14 residues. The CDR3 coding sequence is TGCGCCAGCAGCTTGGGGAACAGTAATGAAAAACTGTTTTTT. Its protein product is CASSLGNSNEKLFF.

This clonotype showed up many times. A much larger clone is a single base away; this may be a read error. The chain links TRBV7-9 to TRBJ1-3; D not certain. The CDR3 loop spans 12 amino acids. Germline V CDR1 and CDR2: SEHNR, FQNEAQ (reference sequence). CDR3 amino acids: CVSTDPANTIYF. DNA of the CDR3: TGTGTCAGCACGGACCCCGCAAACACCATATATTTT. The variable domain in full, completed from reference TRBV7-9 and TRBJ1-3, reads DTGVSQNPRHKITKRGQNVTFRCDPISEHNRLYWYRQTLGQGPEFLTYFQNEAQLEKSRLLSDRFSAERPKGSFSTLEIQRTEQGDSAMYLCVSTDPANTIYFGEGSWLTVV.

This clonotype was recorded at least ten times. The chain employs TRBV20-1 and TRBJ2-1; D call uncertain. V dropped 5 bases and J dropped 0 bases, with 14 bases sitting between them. CDR1 is DFQATT, CDR2 SNEGSKA, per germline (reference sequence). The CDR3 is made up of 15 amino acids. The CDR3 nucleotides read TGCAGTGCTCGCGAGGACCCAAGCTCCTACAATGAGCAGTTCTTC. Amino acids: CSAREDPSSYNEQFF.

This clonotype appeared many times. The rearrangement links TRBV7-2 to TRBJ2-1; no clear D gene. V was pared by 6 bases and J by 10 bases, with 10 bases between. The CDR3 extends over 11 amino acids. In germline, CDR1 is SGHTA, CDR2 FQGNSA. The CDR3 is CASSSLREQFF. The CDR3 DNA reads as TGTGCCAGCAGTTCCCTGCGCGAGCAGTTCTTC.